The source of this TCR beta chain is a study of blood T cell repertoires in COVID-19. Study details: Acute and convalescent COVID-19 samples came from the United States, Italy and Spain.

Seattle's cohort entered during active infection and was followed longitudinally. Assay used: immunoSEQ multiplex PCR; TCRdb lists only in-frame clones, some missing. The table lists roughly 160,000 clones, 79% of them singletons. This clone was counted a few times. The germline gives CDR1 MNHEY, CDR2 SVGAGI. The V end lost 7 bases, the J end lost 4 bases, and 7 bases lay between the germline ends. The CDR3 extends over 12 amino acids. The receptor comes from an older woman with COVID-19, enrolled during active disease. V and J are TRBV6-5 and TRBJ2-2; D is unclear. The sequencing sample was made of peripheral blood. CDR3 sequence: CASKSGTGELFF. The CDR3 DNA follows: TGTGCCAGCAAGAGTGGCACCGGGGAGCTGTTTTTT.